This T cell receptor (beta chain) was captured in a study of monozygotic twins with inflammatory bowel disease. Study-wide findings and caveats: Among IBD patients, TCRbeta diversity (inverse Simpson) was lower than in healthy co-twins. Twin concordance left repertoire similarity unchanged, with limited power a possible explanation for this lack of difference. Fewer shared clonotypes with others were found in IBD patients than in healthy twins, especially with disease activity.

Remarks on this clonotype: What it recognizes is unknown.

The UMIs contained a 6-nucleotide sample barcode. They were added by template switching during cDNA synthesis. TCRdb reprocessed the 5' RACE reads and reports one entry per CDR3 protein, with no DNA. The table lists over 110,000 distinct CDR3 sequences. This clonotype was obtained from a human donor with ulcerative colitis or Crohn's disease, or a healthy co-twin of an affected twin (not recorded which). Sequencing was done on a sample of blood.

CDR3 amino acids: CASSRDREGTDTQYF. V and J are TRBV5-4 and TRBJ2-3; as DNA is missing, the TRBD1 call by TCRdb cannot be tested. The CDR3 runs 15 residues. Germline V gene lookup returns CDR1 SGHNT and CDR2 YYREEE (reference sequence).